This T cell receptor beta chain was identified in a study of EBV T-cell therapy then PD-1 blockade in nasopharyngeal carcinoma. Treatment described: AdE1-LMPpoly-expanded autologous EBV-specific T-cell therapy followed by anti-PD-1 nivolumab. V lost 5 bases to trimming and J lost 8 bases; unmatched junction nucleotides: 10. The germline V gene encodes CDR1 MNHEY and CDR2 SVGAGI. CDR3 length equals 15 residues. Clones were sequenced by immunoSEQ multiplex PCR, and TCRdb holds only the in-frame ones, with some missing. The sample consists of under 30,000 clones, nearly 85% of them appearing once. With regard to this clone: What it binds is unknown.

The sequence derives from a middle-aged man with nasopharyngeal carcinoma. The source was CD8+ T cells from blood, collected at approximately day 61 from a patient whose treatment included autologous EBV-specific T cells and nivolumab. The J gene is TRBJ2-1, the V gene TRBV6-5; 9 positions agree with TRBD1. The CDR3 nucleotides read TGTGCCAGCAGTACCGGGACAGGGTATTTCGATGAGCAGTTCTTC. This codes for CASSTGTGYFDEQFF.